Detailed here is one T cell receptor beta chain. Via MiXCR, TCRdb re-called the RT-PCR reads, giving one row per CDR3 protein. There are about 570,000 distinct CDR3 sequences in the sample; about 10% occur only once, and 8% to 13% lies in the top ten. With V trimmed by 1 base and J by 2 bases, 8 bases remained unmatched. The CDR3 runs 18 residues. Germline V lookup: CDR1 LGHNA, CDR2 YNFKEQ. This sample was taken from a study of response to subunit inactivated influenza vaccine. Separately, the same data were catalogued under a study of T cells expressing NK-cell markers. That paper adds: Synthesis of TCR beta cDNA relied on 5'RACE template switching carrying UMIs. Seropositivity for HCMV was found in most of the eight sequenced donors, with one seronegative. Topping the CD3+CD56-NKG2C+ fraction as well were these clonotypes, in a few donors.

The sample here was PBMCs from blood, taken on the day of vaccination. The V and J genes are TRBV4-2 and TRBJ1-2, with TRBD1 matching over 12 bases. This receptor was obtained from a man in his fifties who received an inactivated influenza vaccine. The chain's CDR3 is CASSQVRSGTGGNYGYTF. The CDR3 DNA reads TGTGCCAGCAGCCAAGTTCGTTCGGGGACAGGGGGCAACTATGGCTACACCTTC.